This is a list of T cell receptor beta chains from one sample in a study of cytomegalovirus exposure and HLA in healthy donors. Some clones are missing from TCRdb's copy, which holds only in-frame ones; the method was immunoSEQ multiplex PCR. The data show 90,000 to 150,000 clones, roughly 65% seen once. Sequenced input: PBMCs. All receptors come from a middle-aged man in good health and CMV-seropositive. CDR3s include the opening cysteine and the closing phenylalanine or tryptophan. D genes are given only for firm matches. A clone size is listed for some rows: how often the clone was seen (once, few, many), or a class if it is expanded.

>TRBJ1-1|TRBV6-6|-|-
TGTGCCAGCAGTCCACACAGGGATGACACTGAAGCTTTCTTT
CASSPHRDDTEAFF
>TRBJ2-6|TRBV5-1|-|-
TGCGCCAGCGCGGAAACTGGGGCCAACGTCCTGACTTTC
CASAETGANVLTF
>TRBJ1-2|TRBV6-1|TRBD1|-
TGTGCCAGCAGTGTTATTCGACAGGGAGTGGCTAACTATGGCTACACCTTC
CASSVIRQGVANYGYTF
>TRBJ2-3|TRBV27|TRBD2|-
TGTGCCAGCACCATAGCGGGAGCGGGCCCAGATACGCAGTATTTT
CASTIAGAGPDTQYF
>TRBJ2-7|TRBV9|TRBD1|-
TGTGCCAGCAGCGTGCAAGCAGGGGGTGGGTACGAGCAGTACTTC
CASSVQAGGGYEQYF
>TRBJ2-2|TRBV25-1|-|-
TGTGCCAGCAGTGAATATCCTACAGAATCAAGCACCGGGGAGCTGTTTTTT
CASSEYPTESSTGELFF
>TRBJ2-7|TRBV4-2|TRBD2|-
TGTGCCAGCAGCCAAGGTATTGGCGGGGGGAGCTACGAGCAGTACTTC
CASSQGIGGGSYEQYF
>TRBJ2-5|TRBV11-2|TRBD2|-
TGTGCCAGCAGCTCTTTAGCGGGGGGAGCCCCAGGGGCCCAGTACTTC
CASSSLAGGAPGAQYF
>TRBJ2-7|TRBV27|TRBD2|few
TGTGCCAGCAGTTTAGGGCTAGCGGTTTCCTACGAGCAGTACTTC
CASSLGLAVSYEQYF
>TRBJ1-2|TRBV6-5|-|-
TGTGCCAGCAGTTCTTCTTTTACAGGGCTCTATGGCTACACCTTC
CASSSSFTGLYGYTF
>TRBJ2-7|TRBV18|-|-
TGTGCCAGCTCCCGTCTAGTGGCCGACGAGCAGTACTTC
CASSRLVADEQYF
>TRBJ2-1|TRBV16|-|-
TGTGCCAGCAGCCAATTTCAGGGAGGTGAGCAGTTCTTC
CASSQFQGGEQFF
>TRBJ1-1|TRBV6-1|-|-
TGTGCCAGCAGGATAGCGCAGAACACTGAAGCTTTCTTT
CASRIAQNTEAFF
>TRBJ2-6|TRBV9|-|-
TGTGCCAGCAGCGTACAGGGCGCTGGGGCCAACGTCCTGACTTTC
CASSVQGAGANVLTF
>TRBJ2-5|TRBV2|-|few
TGTGCCAGCAGGCGGAGCCAAGAGACCCAGTACTTC
CASRRSQETQYF
>TRBJ1-5|TRBV2|-|-
TGTGCCAGCAGGGGCAGGGTCAATCAGCCCCAGCATTTT
CASRGRVNQPQHF
>TRBJ2-3|TRBV10-1|-|-
TGCGCCAGCAGTGCCCGACAGCCCACAGATACGCAGTATTTT
CASSARQPTDTQYF
>TRBJ2-4|TRBV5-6|TRBD1|-
TGTGCCAGCACCCGACAGGGTACGGAAAACATTCAGTACTTC
CASTRQGTENIQYF